The sequence of this T cell receptor (beta chain) was determined in a study of blood T cell repertoires in COVID-19. Study-level background: T cells, B-cell-depleted T cells, or PBMCs provided the cDNA or gDNA that served as material.

This CDR3 has 14 amino acids. Germline V gene lookup returns CDR1 MNHEY and CDR2 SVGEGT. The germline V and J ends were trimmed by 5 bases and 2 bases, with 12 bases remaining between them. The repertoire was sequenced with immunoSEQ multiplex PCR; TCRdb's copy has only in-frame clones and lacks some. This sample carries roughly 160,000 clones, approximately 81% of them seen once, and the ten largest clones take about 5.3%. In assigning cohorts, the study relied on participant-reported clinical history. The specimen was PBMCs or T cells enriched from blood (not recorded which). This receptor was taken from a woman in her thirties or forties with acute COVID-19. The J gene is TRBJ1-2, the V gene TRBV6-2 or TRBV6-3; D is unclear. As DNA, the CDR3 is TGTGCCAGCAGTGCCGGGAGTAAAAACTATGGCTACACCTTC. Translated, it gives CASSAGSKNYGYTF.